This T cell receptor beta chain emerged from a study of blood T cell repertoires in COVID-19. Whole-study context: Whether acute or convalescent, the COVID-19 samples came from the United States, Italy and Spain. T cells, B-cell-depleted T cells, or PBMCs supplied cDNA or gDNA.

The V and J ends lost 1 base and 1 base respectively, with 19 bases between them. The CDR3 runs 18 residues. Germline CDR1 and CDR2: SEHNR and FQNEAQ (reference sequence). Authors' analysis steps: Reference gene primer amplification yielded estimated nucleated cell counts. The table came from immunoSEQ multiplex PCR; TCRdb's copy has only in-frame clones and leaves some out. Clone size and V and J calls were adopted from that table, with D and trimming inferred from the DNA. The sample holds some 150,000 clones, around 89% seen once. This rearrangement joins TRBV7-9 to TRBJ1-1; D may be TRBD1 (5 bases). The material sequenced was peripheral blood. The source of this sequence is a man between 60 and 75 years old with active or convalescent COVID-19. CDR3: CASSLGFRGRGPNTEAFF. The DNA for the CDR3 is TGTGCCAGCAGCTTAGGATTCCGGGGGAGGGGACCGAACACTGAAGCTTTCTTT. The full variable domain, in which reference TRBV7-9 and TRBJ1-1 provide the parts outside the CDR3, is DTGVSQNPRHKITKRGQNVTFRCDPISEHNRLYWYRQTLGQGPEFLTYFQNEAQLEKSRLLSDRFSAERPKGSFSTLEIQRTEQGDSAMYLCASSLGFRGRGPNTEAFFGQGTRLTVV.